Below are 10 T cell receptor beta chains sequenced from a single sample in a study of blood T cell repertoires in COVID-19. Assay: immunoSEQ multiplex PCR; the TCRdb copy retains only in-frame clones and omits some. The sample lists about 270,000 clones, 81% seen once, with about 3.2% in the top ten. The source material was peripheral blood. Receptor source: a woman between 55 and 75 years old with active or convalescent COVID-19.

This clone was counted a few times. V and J are TRBV7-9 and TRBJ2-7; the D gene is possibly TRBD2 (6 bases). Trimming shortened V by 4 bases and J by 5 bases, and 21 bases separated the two germline ends. Germline CDR1 reads SEHNR; CDR2 reads FQNEAQ (reference sequence). The CDR3 runs to 16 residues. The CDR3 region is CASSSATSRLWDEQYF. Here the CDR3 DNA reads TGTGCCAGCAGCTCGGCTACTAGCCGCCTTTGGGACGAGCAGTACTTC. The variable domain in full, completed from reference TRBV7-9 and TRBJ2-7, reads DTGVSQNPRHKITKRGQNVTFRCDPISEHNRLYWYRQTLGQGPEFLTYFQNEAQLEKSRLLSDRFSAERPKGSFSTLEIQRTEQGDSAMYLCASSSATSRLWDEQYFGPGTRLTVT.

The V call is TRBV7-9, the J call TRBJ1-5; D not certain. The CDR3 sequence is 13 residues long. CDR1 and CDR2 (germline): SEHNR, FQNEAQ (reference sequence). V shed 1 base and J shed 5 bases, with 6 bases lying between them. DNA of the CDR3: TGTGCCAGCAGCTTAGGGAGGGATCAGCCCCAGCATTTT. This encodes CASSLGRDQPQHF.

CDR3 in amino acids: CASSQDPGSYNSPLHF. The CDR3 DNA follows: TGCGCCAGCAGCCAAGATCCAGGGTCCTATAATTCACCCCTCCACTTT. V usage is TRBV4-3 and J usage is TRBJ1-6; TRBD1 is a possible D gene (5 bases). V shed 0 bases and J shed 1 base, with 7 bases lying between them. CDR1 LGHNA and CDR2 YSLEER come from the germline V gene. CDR3 length: 16 residues.

In its sample, this clone was seen a few times. This sequence joins TRBV19 and TRBJ1-6; D is ambiguous. Trimming removed 6 bases from V and 10 bases from J, with 13 bases in between. Germline V lookup: CDR1 LNHDA, CDR2 SQIVND (reference sequence). The CDR3 loop spans 13 amino acids. CDR3 nucleotides: TGTGCCAGTAGGCGGATGGGTCAATCACCCCTCCACTTT. As protein: CASRRMGQSPLHF.

This rearrangement joins TRBV19 to TRBJ2-2; a possible D gene is TRBD2 (7 bases). V shed 5 bases and J shed 6 bases, with 16 bases lying between them. The CDR3 spans 15 residues. Per the germline V gene, CDR1 is LNHDA and CDR2 is SQIVND (reference sequence). The CDR3 sequence is CASSPPWGGPGELFF. CDR3 nucleotides: TGTGCCAGTAGTCCCCCCTGGGGGGGGCCCGGGGAGCTGTTTTTT. Filled out from reference TRBV19 and TRBJ2-2, the complete variable domain reads DGGITQSPKYLFRKEGQNVTLSCEQNLNHDAMYWYRQDPGQGLRLIYYSQIVNDFQKGDIAEGYSVSREKKESFPLTVTSAQKNPTAFYLCASSPPWGGPGELFFGEGSRLTVL.

This clone showed up just a few times. The chain joins TRBV10-2 to TRBJ1-4; TRBD1 is a possible D gene (5 bases). The CDR3 spans 17 residues. Germline CDR1 is WSHSY and CDR2 is SAAADI. The V gene lost 2 bases and the J gene lost 5 bases, with 18 bases spanning the gap. In DNA form, the CDR3 reads TGCGCCAGCAGTGAGCCACCGGGGGTAATTGCGAATGAAAAACTGTTTTTT. This translates into CASSEPPGVIANEKLFF.

The V call is TRBV6-2 or TRBV6-3, the J call TRBJ1-5; 7 positions agree with TRBD1. CDR1 MNHEY and CDR2 SVGEGT come from the germline V gene. V lost 4 bases, J lost 0 bases, and 9 bases stayed unmatched. The CDR3 is 17 amino acids. In DNA form, the CDR3 reads TGTGCCAGCAGTTGGGGACAGTACCCCTATAGCAATCAGCCCCAGCATTTT. It yields the protein CASSWGQYPYSNQPQHF.

The genes are TRBV7-3 and TRBJ2-3, with 10 nucleotides matching TRBD2. The CDR3 covers 16 residues. The V and J ends lost 3 bases and 2 bases, in that order; junction bases with no gene match: 5. Germline-derived CDR1 and CDR2 are SGHTA and FQGTGA. The CDR3 is CASSLLAGATTDTQYF. CDR3 coding DNA: TGTGCCAGCAGCTTGCTAGCGGGGGCAACCACAGATACGCAGTATTTT.

Written as DNA, the CDR3 is TGTGCCAGCAGCGCCGGGGGGTCCTATAATTCACCCCTCCACTTT. This translates into CASSAGGSYNSPLHF. The rearrangement joins TRBV3-1 (or the pseudogene TRBV3-2) to TRBJ1-6; D is perhaps TRBD1 (5 bases). The CDR3 spans 15 residues. The V end lost 5 bases, the J end lost 1 base, and 9 bases lay between the germline ends. Germline loops: CDR1 LGHDT, CDR2 YNNKEL (reference sequence).

The chain has TRBV2 and TRBJ1-6, with D possibly matching TRBD1 (5 bases). Deletions cut 4 bases from V and 7 bases from J, with 20 bases between. The CDR3 totals 17 residues. The germline CDR1 and CDR2 sequences are SNHLY and FYNNEI. The CDR3: CASSVRFFRVKNSPLHF. Written as DNA, the CDR3 is TGTGCCAGCAGTGTCCGCTTCTTCAGGGTGAAGAATTCACCCCTCCACTTT. Based on the CDR3 plus reference TRBV2 and TRBJ1-6, the full variable domain is EPEVTQTPSHQVTQMGQEVILRCVPISNHLYFYWYRQILGQKVEFLVSFYNNEISEKSEIFDDQFSVERPDGSNFTLKIRSTKLEDSAMYFCASSVRFFRVKNSPLHFGNGTRLTVT.